This TCR beta chain came from a study of prognosis after radiotherapy for stage I lung cancer. On the study more broadly: Radiotherapy: SBRT, 3 to 5 fractions, biologically effective dose at least 100 Gy. Not a single patient was given any concurrent therapy alongside stereotactic body radiotherapy, also referred to as SBRT.

Per the germline V gene, CDR1 is SGHRS and CDR2 is YFSETQ. Trimming took off 2 bases at V and 6 bases at J, with 14 bases between the two ends. This CDR3 contains 15 residues. Amplification of the TCR beta CDR3 (from genomic DNA) was done by two-round multiplex PCR. The first PCR round targeted every TRBV and TRBJ gene with specific primers. TCRdb redid the calling of the multiplex PCR reads with MiXCR, one entry per CDR3 protein. The table records 30,000 to 35,000 distinct CDR3 sequences, 40% to 55% of them present only once. This clonotype was recorded at least ten times. Its antigen is undetermined. Notes on the study in general: The authors reported that TRBV and TRBJ gene usage differed between patients with and without metastases. Where distant metastases developed, patients had lower Shannon entropy after stereotactic body radiation therapy.

The sequence was obtained from a donor over 45 with non-small cell lung cancer. The specimen was PBMCs, collected before or after stereotactic body radiation therapy (not recorded which). The V call is TRBV5-1, the J call TRBJ2-2, with a possible D match to TRBD1 (5 bases). CDR3 amino acids: CASSLGAERPGELFF. DNA of the CDR3: TGCGCCAGCAGCTTAGGGGCAGAACGGCCCGGGGAGCTGTTTTTT.